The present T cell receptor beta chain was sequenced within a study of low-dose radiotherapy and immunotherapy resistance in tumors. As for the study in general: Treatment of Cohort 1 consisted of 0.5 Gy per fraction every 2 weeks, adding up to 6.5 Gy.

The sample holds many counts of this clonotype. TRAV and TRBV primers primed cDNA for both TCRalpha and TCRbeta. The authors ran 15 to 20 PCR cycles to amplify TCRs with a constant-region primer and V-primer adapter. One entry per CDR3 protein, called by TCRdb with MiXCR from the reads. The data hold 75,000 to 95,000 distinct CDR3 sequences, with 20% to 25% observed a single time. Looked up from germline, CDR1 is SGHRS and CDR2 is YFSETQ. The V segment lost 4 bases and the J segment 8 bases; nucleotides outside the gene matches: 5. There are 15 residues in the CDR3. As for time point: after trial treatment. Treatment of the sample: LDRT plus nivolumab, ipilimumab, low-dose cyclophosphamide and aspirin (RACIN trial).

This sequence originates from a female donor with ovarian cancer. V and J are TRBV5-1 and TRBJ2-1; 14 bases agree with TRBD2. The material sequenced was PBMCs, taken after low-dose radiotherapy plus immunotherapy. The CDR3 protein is CASSPGLAGDHEQFF. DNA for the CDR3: TGCGCCAGCAGCCCGGGACTAGCGGGAGACCATGAGCAGTTCTTC.